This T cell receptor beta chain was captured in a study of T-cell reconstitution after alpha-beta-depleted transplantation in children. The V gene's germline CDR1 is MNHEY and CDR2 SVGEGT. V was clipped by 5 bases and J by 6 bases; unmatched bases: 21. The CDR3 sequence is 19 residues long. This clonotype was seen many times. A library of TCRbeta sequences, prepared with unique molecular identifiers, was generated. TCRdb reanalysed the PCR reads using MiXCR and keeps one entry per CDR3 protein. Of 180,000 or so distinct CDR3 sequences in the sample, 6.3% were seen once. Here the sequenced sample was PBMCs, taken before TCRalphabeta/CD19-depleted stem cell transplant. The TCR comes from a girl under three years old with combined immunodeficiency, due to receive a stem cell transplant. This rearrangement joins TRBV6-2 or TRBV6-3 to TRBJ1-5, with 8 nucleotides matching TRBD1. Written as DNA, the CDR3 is TGTGCCAGCAGTCAATTAAGCGGACAGGGCCTCTTTGGGAGTCAGCCCCAGCATTTT. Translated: CASSQLSGQGLFGSQPQHF.